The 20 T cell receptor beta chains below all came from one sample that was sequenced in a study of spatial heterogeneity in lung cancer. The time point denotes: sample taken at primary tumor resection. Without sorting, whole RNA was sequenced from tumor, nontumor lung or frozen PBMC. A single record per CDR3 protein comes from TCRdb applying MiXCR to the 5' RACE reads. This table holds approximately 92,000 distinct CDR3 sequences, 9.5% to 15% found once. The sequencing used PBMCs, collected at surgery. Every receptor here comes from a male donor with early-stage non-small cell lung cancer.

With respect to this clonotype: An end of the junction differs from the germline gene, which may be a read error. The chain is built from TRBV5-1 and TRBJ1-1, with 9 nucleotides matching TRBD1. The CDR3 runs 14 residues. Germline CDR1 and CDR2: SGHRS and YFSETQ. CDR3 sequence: CASSKGTGNAEAFF. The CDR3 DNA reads TGCGCCAGCAGCAAAGGGACAGGGAACGCTGAAGCTTTCTTT.

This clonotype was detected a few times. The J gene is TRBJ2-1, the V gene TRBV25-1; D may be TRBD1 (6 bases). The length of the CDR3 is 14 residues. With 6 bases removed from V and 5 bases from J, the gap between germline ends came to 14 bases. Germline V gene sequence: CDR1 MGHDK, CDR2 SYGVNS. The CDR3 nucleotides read TGTGCCAGCAGCGGCAGACAGGCTAACAATGAGCAGTTCTTC. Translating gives CASSGRQANNEQFF.

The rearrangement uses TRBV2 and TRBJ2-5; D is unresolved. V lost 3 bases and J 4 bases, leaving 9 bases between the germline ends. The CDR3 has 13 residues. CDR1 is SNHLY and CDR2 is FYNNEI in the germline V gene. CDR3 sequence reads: CASSDPGRETQYF. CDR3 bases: TGTGCCAGCAGTGACCCAGGAAGAGAGACCCAGTACTTC.

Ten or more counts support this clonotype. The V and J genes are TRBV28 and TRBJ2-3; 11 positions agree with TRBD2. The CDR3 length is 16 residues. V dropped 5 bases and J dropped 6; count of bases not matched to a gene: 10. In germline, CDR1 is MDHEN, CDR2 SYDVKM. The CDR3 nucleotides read TGTGCCAGCAGTCCAGTTAGCGGGGGGGTTAAGGATACGCAGTATTTT. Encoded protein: CASSPVSGGVKDTQYF. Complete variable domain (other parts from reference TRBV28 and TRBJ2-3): DVKVTQSSRYLVKRTGEKVFLECVQDMDHENMFWYRQDPGLGLRLIYFSYDVKMKEKGDIPEGYSVSREKKERFSLILESASTNQTSMYLCASSPVSGGVKDTQYFGPGTRLTVL.

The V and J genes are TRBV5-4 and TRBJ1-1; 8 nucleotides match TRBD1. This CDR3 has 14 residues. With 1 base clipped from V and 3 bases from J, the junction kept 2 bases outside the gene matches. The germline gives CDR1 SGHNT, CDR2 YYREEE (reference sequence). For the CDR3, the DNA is TGTGCCAGCAGCTTGAAACAGGGGGACACTGAAGCTTTCTTT. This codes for CASSLKQGDTEAFF.

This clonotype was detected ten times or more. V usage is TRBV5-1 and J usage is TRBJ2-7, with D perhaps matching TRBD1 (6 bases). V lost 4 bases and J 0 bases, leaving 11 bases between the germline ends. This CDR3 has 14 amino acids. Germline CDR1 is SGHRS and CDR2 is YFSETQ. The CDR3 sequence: CASSPRQDSYEQYF. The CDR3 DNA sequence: TGCGCCAGCAGCCCAAGACAGGACTCCTACGAGCAGTACTTC.

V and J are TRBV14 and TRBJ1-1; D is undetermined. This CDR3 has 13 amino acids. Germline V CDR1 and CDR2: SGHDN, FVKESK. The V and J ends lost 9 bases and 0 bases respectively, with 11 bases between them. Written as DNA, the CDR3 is TGTGCCAGTACACGGATCATGAACACTGAAGCTTTCTTT. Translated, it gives CASTRIMNTEAFF.

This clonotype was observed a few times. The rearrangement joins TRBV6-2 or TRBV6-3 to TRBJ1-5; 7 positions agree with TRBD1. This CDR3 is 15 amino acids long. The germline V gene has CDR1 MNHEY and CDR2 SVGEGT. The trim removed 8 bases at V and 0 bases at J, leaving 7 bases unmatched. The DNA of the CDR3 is TGTGCCAGCCTTCGGGGACAGACTAGCAATCAGCCCCAGCATTTT. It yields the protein CASLRGQTSNQPQHF.

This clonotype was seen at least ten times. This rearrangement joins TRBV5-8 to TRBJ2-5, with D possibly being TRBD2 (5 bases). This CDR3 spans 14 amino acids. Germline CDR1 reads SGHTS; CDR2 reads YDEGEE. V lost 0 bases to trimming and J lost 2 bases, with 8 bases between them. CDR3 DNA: TGTGCCAGCAGCTTGGATCGGGGTCAAGAGACCCAGTACTTC. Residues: CASSLDRGQETQYF.

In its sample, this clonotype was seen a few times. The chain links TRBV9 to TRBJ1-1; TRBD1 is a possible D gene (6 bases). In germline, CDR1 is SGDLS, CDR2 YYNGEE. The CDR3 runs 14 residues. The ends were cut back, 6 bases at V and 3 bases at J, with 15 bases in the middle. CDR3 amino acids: CASTRQAADTEAFF. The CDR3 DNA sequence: TGTGCCAGCACAAGACAGGCGGCGGACACTGAAGCTTTCTTT.

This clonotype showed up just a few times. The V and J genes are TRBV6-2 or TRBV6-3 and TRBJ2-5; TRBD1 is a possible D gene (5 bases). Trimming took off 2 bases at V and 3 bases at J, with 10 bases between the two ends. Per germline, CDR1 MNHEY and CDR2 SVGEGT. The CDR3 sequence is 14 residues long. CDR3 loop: CASSYGRAEETQYF. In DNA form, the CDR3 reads TGTGCCAGCAGTTACGGCAGGGCCGAAGAGACCCAGTACTTC.

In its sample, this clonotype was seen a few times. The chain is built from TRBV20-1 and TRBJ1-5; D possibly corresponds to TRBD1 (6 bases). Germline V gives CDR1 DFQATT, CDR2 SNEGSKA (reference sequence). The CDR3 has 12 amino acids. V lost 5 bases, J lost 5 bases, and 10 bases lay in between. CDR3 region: CSASTGDQPQHF. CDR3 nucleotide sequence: TGCAGTGCTTCGACAGGAGATCAGCCCCAGCATTTT.

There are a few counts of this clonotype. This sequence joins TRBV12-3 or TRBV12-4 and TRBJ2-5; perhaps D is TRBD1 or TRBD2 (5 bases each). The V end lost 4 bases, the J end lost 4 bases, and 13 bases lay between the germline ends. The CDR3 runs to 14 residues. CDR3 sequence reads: CASSSRGTGETQYF. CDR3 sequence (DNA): TGTGCCAGCAGTTCAAGAGGGACGGGAGAGACCCAGTACTTC.

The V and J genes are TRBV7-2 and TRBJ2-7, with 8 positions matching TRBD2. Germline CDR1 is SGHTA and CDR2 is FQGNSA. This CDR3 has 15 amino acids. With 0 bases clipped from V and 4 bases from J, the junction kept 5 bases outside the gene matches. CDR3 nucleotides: TGTGCCAGCAGCTTAGCGGCGGGGGGACGTTACGAGCAGTACTTC. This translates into CASSLAAGGRYEQYF.

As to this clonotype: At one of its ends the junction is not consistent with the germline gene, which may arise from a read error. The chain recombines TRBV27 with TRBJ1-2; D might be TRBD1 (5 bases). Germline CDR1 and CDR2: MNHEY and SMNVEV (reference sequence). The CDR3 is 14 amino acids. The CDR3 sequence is CAGSVGTPGYGYTF. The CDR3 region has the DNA TGTGCCGGCAGTGTAGGGACCCCGGGCTATGGCTACACCTTC.

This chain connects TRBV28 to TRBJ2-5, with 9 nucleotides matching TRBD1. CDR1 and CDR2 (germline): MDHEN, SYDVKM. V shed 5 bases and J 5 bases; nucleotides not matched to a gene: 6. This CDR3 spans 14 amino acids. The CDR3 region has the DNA TGTGCCAGCAGTCAATGGGACAGGGTGGAGACCCAGTACTTC. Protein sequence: CASSQWDRVETQYF.

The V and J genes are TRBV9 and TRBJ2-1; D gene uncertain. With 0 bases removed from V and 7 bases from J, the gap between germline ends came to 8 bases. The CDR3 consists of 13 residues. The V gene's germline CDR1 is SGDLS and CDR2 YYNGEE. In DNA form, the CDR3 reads TGTGCCAGCAGCGTAGCTGTGATTAATGAGCAGTTCTTC. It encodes CASSVAVINEQFF.

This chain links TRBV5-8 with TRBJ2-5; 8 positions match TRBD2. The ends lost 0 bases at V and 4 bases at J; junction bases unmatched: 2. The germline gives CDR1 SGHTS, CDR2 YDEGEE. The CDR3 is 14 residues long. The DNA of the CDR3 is TGTGCCAGCAGCTTGGCCCTAGCGGGAGAGACCCAGTACTTC. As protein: CASSLALAGETQYF.

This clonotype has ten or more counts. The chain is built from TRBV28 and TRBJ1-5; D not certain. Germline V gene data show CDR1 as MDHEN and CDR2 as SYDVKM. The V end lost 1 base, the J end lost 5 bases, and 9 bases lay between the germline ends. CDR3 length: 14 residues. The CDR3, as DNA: TGTGCCAGCAGTTTATCTCTACATGATCAGCCCCAGCATTTT. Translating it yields CASSLSLHDQPQHF.

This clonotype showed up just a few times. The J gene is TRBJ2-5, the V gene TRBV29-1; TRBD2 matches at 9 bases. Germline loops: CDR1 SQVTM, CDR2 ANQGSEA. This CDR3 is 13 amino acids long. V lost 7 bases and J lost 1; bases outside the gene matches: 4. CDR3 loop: CSGNSGSQETQYF. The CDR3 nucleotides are TGCAGCGGTAATAGCGGGAGCCAAGAGACCCAGTACTTC.